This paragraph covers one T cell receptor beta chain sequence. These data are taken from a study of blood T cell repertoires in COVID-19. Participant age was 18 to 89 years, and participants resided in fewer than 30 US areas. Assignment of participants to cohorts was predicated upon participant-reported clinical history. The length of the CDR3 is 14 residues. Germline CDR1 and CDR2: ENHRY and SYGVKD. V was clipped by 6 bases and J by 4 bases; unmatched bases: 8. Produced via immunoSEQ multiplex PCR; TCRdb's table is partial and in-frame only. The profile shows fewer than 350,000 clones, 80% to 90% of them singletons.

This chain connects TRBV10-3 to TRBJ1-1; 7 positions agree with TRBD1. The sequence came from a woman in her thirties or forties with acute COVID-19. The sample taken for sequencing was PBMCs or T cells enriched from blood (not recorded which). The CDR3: CAISGQDTFTEAFF. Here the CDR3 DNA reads TGTGCCATCAGCGGACAGGATACCTTCACTGAAGCTTTCTTT.